The 23 T cell receptor beta chains below all came from one sample that was sequenced in a study of cytomegalovirus exposure and HLA in healthy donors. The study ran its PCR with 60 Vbeta and 13 Jbeta primers. Libraries were prepared by immunoSEQ multiplex PCR; TCRdb keeps only in-frame clonotypes and omits some of them. The sample contains over 100,000 clones, 81% of which appear only once. The material sequenced was PBMCs. These receptors all come from a woman aged 30 to 39 in good health and CMV-seronegative.

There are a few counts of this clone. The chain joins TRBV27 to TRBJ2-3; TRBD2 agrees at 7 bases. With V trimmed by 6 bases and J by 1 base, 16 bases remained unmatched. CDR3 size: 18 residues. Looked up from germline, CDR1 is MNHEY and CDR2 is SMNVEV (reference sequence). The CDR3 region is CASSLIAGGGSRTDTQYF. DNA of the CDR3: TGTGCCAGCAGCCTCATAGCCGGCGGCGGGAGCCGCACAGATACGCAGTATTTT.

The rearrangement links TRBV18 to TRBJ2-2; TRBD1 agrees at 10 bases. CDR3 length: 15 residues. Germline loops: CDR1 KGHSH, CDR2 LQKENI. The ends lost 6 bases at V and 2 bases at J; junction bases unmatched: 3. CDR3 DNA sequence: TGTGCCAGCTCCAGACAGGGGGCTAACACCGGGGAGCTGTTTTTT. Translated: CASSRQGANTGELFF. The entire variable domain, with the rest obtained from reference TRBV18 and TRBJ2-2, is as follows: NAGVMQNPRHLVRRRGQEARLRCSPMKGHSHVYWYRQLPEEGLKFMVYLQKENIIDESGMPKERFSAEFPKEGPSILRIQQVVRGDSAAYFCASSRQGANTGELFFGEGSRLTVL.

The rearrangement links TRBV6-5 to TRBJ2-3; a weak D match, TRBD1 (5 bases). The CDR3 consists of 13 residues. The V gene's germline CDR1 is MNHEY and CDR2 SVGAGI. The V end lost 6 bases, the J end lost 3 bases, and 10 bases lay between the germline ends. CDR3 region: CASRVKGTDTQYF. The CDR3 bases are TGTGCCAGCAGGGTAAAGGGGACAGATACGCAGTATTTT.

V is TRBV7-9 and J is TRBJ2-1; D unresolved. V was shortened by 8 bases and J by 14 bases, with 19 bases between the two germline ends. The CDR3 sequence is 12 residues long. Germline CDR1 and CDR2: SEHNR and FQNEAQ (reference sequence). In nucleotides, the CDR3 is TGTGCCAGCGAAAGAGACTCCCCGCGTAAGTTCTTC. It specifies CASERDSPRKFF.

The chain uses TRBV27 and TRBJ2-5, with 8 bases identical to TRBD2. The J call could be wrong; TRBJ2-7 is a better fit for the DNA end. Germline CDR1 is MNHEY and CDR2 is SMNVEV (reference sequence). CDR3 size: 14 residues. Written as DNA, the CDR3 is TGTGCCACCGGGGGGGGATCCTTCAGCTACGAGCAGTACTTC. Amino acid sequence: CATGGGSFSYEQYF.

The DNA for the CDR3 is TGTGCCAGCAGTGAAATACAGGGGCCGAACACTGAAGCTTTCTTT. It translates to CASSEIQGPNTEAFF. The rearrangement links TRBV6-4 to TRBJ1-1, with TRBD1 identical over 7 bases. In germline, CDR1 is MRHNA, CDR2 SNTAGT. V lost 3 bases to trimming and J lost 1 base; unmatched junction nucleotides: 5. This CDR3 comprises 15 residues.

The chain links TRBV7-9 to TRBJ2-5; 8 nucleotides line up with TRBD2. The CDR3 totals 15 residues. V lost 7 bases and J lost 2; bases outside the gene matches: 9. Germline CDR1 and CDR2: SEHNR and FQNEAQ (reference sequence). The CDR3 sequence: CASTTTGTRQETQYF. The CDR3 DNA is TGTGCCAGCACAACAACCGGGACTAGGCAAGAGACCCAGTACTTC.

This rearrangement joins TRBV2 to TRBJ2-3; TRBD2 matches at 16 bases. Germline V gene lookup returns CDR1 SNHLY and CDR2 FYNNEI. The length of the CDR3 is 16 residues. J lost 3 bases, V lost 6 bases, and 3 bases had no gene match. Here the CDR3 DNA reads TGTGCCAGCAGGGAGGGACTAGCGGGGGGGACAGATACGCAGTATTTT. It specifies CASREGLAGGTDTQYF.

The chain has TRBV29-1 and TRBJ2-4, with unresolved D. Germline V gene data show CDR1 as SQVTM and CDR2 as ANQGSEA. The CDR3 is made up of 14 amino acids. V shed 4 bases and J shed 0 bases, with 10 bases lying between them. The CDR3 DNA sequence: TGCAGCGTTGTCGGGTCCCTAGCCAAAAACATTCAGTACTTC. As protein: CSVVGSLAKNIQYF.

As concerns this clone: The junction does not match germline at one end; this may be a read error. The chain links TRBV5-1 to TRBJ2-2, with a weak D call TRBD1 (6 bases). The CDR3 extends over 15 amino acids. Germline V gene sequence: CDR1 SGHRS, CDR2 YFSETQ. Written as DNA, the CDR3 is TGCACCAGCAGCTTGGGACAAATTAACACCGGGGAGCTGTTTTTT. Translation gives CTSSLGQINTGELFF. The whole variable domain, remainder taken from reference TRBV5-1 and TRBJ2-2, is KAGVTQTPRYLIKTRGQQVTLSCSPISGHRSVSWYQQTPGQGLQFLFEYFSETQRNKGNFPGRFSGRQFSNSRSEMNVSTLELGDSALYLCTSSLGQINTGELFFGEGSRLTVL.

This clone has only one observation. The chain combines TRBV5-6 with TRBJ2-3, with D tentatively TRBD1 (5 bases). The germline gives CDR1 SGHDT, CDR2 YYEEEE. The germline V and J ends were trimmed by 0 bases and 2 bases, with 7 bases remaining between them. The CDR3 spans 14 residues. The CDR3 here is CASSLDRHTDTQYF. DNA of the CDR3: TGTGCCAGCAGCTTGGACAGGCACACAGATACGCAGTATTTT. The full variable domain, its missing parts supplied by reference TRBV5-6 and TRBJ2-3, is DAGVTQSPTHLIKTRGQQVTLRCSPKSGHDTVSWYQQALGQGPQFIFQYYEEEERQRGNFPDRFSGHQFPNYSSELNVNALLLGDSALYLCASSLDRHTDTQYFGPGTRLTVL.

The gene calls are TRBV28 and TRBJ2-1, with 10 bases that match TRBD2. This CDR3 contains 15 residues. V was clipped by 4 bases and J by 3 bases; unmatched bases: 3. Germline assignment: CDR1 MDHEN and CDR2 SYDVKM. The CDR3 is CASSSRTSGYNEQFF. The CDR3 DNA follows: TGTGCCAGCAGTTCTCGGACTAGCGGCTACAATGAGCAGTTCTTC.

V gene TRBV14 combines with J gene TRBJ2-5; TRBD2 matches 7 bases. The CDR3 runs 16 residues. CDR1 and CDR2 (germline): SGHDN, FVKESK. After removal of 4 bases from V and 1 base from J, the junction contained 9 bases not matched to a gene. The DNA of the CDR3 is TGTGCCAGCAGCCCCCTATTGGGAGGGACCCAAGAGACCCAGTACTTC. Its protein is CASSPLLGGTQETQYF.

This chain connects TRBV6-5 to TRBJ1-2; 10 bases map to TRBD1. Trimming removed 6 bases from V and 4 bases from J; junction bases left unmatched: 8. The CDR3 has 15 residues. Germline CDR1 is MNHEY and CDR2 is SVGAGI. The CDR3, as DNA: TGTGCCAGCAGCCGATCCCGGACAGGGGGCTATGGCTACACCTTC. Translation gives CASSRSRTGGYGYTF.

The chain recombines TRBV6-5 with TRBJ2-3; D perhaps matches TRBD1 (6 bases). CDR3 length: 15 amino acids. V lost 6 bases and J 3 bases, leaving 16 bases between the germline ends. CDR1 and CDR2 (germline): MNHEY, SVGAGI. The CDR3, as DNA: TGTGCCAGCAGCTCCCCACGTAGGGGGACAGATACGCAGTATTTT. Translated: CASSSPRRGTDTQYF.

The V and J genes are TRBV28 and TRBJ2-3; 8 bases fit TRBD2. V lost 5 bases, J lost 0 bases, and 4 bases stayed unmatched. This CDR3 has 15 residues. Germline V CDR1 and CDR2: MDHEN, SYDVKM. CDR3: CASSRAGVSTDTQYF. CDR3 nucleotides: TGTGCCAGCAGTCGAGCGGGAGTGAGCACAGATACGCAGTATTTT.

The chain employs TRBV7-3 and TRBJ2-5; TRBD2 matches 10 bases. The J call may be incorrect, as the DNA end agrees better with TRBJ2-7. Germline V gene lookup returns CDR1 SGHTA and CDR2 FQGTGA. CDR3 length: 15 residues. The CDR3 is CASSLGLADFYEQYF. The CDR3 bases are TGTGCCAGCAGCTTAGGACTAGCGGATTTCTACGAGCAGTACTTC.

In regard to this clone: The same CDR3 arises from other DNA sequences in this sample as well. The genes are TRBV5-1 and TRBJ2-3; tentatively, D is TRBD2 (6 bases). CDR1 is SGHRS, CDR2 YFSETQ, per germline. The CDR3 spans 15 residues. Trimming shortened V by 0 bases and J by 3 bases, and 11 bases separated the two germline ends. The CDR3 spells CASSLAGVGTDTQYF. In nucleotides, the CDR3 is TGCGCCAGCAGCTTGGCGGGAGTCGGGACAGATACGCAGTATTTT.

The V and J genes are TRBV18 and TRBJ2-7; D gene uncertain. The CDR3 runs 11 residues. Deletions cut 3 bases from V and 6 bases from J, with 6 bases between. From germline, CDR1 is KGHSH and CDR2 LQKENI. CDR3 residues: CASSPESEQYF. The CDR3 DNA is TGTGCCAGCTCACCTGAGAGCGAGCAGTACTTC.

V and J are TRBV7-6 and TRBJ2-5; tentative D call: TRBD1 (6 bases). The V end was cut by 8 bases, the J end by 1 base, with 11 bases between. From germline, CDR1 is SGHVS and CDR2 FNYEAQ. CDR3 size: 13 residues. CDR3: CASGRGLQETQYF. The CDR3 bases are TGTGCCAGCGGCAGGGGCCTCCAAGAGACCCAGTACTTC.

In its sample, this clone was seen a few times. The V and J genes are TRBV10-2 and TRBJ2-1, with TRBD2 identical over 10 bases. The CDR3 spans 18 residues. Germline CDR1 WSHSY, CDR2 SAAADI. With V trimmed by 1 base and J by 8 bases, 14 bases remained unmatched. The CDR3 is CASSELRLSGRARDEQFF. The CDR3 DNA reads as TGCGCCAGCAGTGAGTTGAGGCTGAGCGGGAGGGCGCGGGATGAGCAGTTCTTC.

The rearrangement joins TRBV21-1 to TRBJ2-2; whether TRBD1, the table's D call, matches the DNA was not checked. TRBV21-1 is termed a pseudogene. The CDR3 is made up of 17 amino acids. CDR3 sequence reads: CASSKRRDRGLTGELFF. The CDR3 DNA follows: TGTGCCAGCAGCAAAAGAAGGGACAGGGGGCTTACCGGGGAGCTGTTTTTT.

The rearrangement joins TRBV5-6 to TRBJ2-7; TRBD1 matches 9 bases. The CDR3 runs to 15 residues. V shed 0 bases, J shed 5 bases, and the junction held 6 bases outside the gene matches. Germline values: CDR1 SGHDT, CDR2 YYEEEE. The CDR3 sequence: CASSLAGTGPNEQYF. As DNA, the CDR3 is TGTGCCAGCAGCTTGGCCGGGACAGGGCCCAACGAGCAGTACTTC.